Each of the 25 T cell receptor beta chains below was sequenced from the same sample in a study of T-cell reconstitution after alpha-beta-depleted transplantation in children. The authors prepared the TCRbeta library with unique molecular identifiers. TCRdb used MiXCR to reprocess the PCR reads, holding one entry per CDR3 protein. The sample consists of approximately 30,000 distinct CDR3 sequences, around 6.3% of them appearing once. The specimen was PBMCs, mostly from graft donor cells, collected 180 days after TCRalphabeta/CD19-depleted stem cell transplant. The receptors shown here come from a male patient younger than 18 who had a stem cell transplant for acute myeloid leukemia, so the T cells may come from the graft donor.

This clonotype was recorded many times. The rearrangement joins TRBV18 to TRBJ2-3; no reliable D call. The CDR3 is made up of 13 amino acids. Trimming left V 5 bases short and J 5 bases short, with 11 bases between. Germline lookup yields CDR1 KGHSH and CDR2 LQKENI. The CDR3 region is CASSTTNQDTQYF. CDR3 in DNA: TGTGCCAGCTCAACGACGAATCAAGATACGCAGTATTTT.

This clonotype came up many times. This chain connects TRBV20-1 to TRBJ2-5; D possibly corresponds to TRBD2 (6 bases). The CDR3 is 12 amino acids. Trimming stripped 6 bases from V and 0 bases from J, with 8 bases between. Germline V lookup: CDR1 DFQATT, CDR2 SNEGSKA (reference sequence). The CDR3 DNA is TGCAGTGCCGGCGGGGACCAAGAGACCCAGTACTTC. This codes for CSAGGDQETQYF.

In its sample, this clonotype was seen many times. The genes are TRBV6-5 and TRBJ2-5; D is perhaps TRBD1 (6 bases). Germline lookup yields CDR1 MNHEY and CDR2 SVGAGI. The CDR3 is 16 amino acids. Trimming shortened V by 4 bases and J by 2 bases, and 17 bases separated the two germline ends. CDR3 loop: CASSSPGAGEQETQYF. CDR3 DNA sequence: TGTGCCAGCAGTTCCCCCGGGGCAGGGGAACAAGAGACCCAGTACTTC.

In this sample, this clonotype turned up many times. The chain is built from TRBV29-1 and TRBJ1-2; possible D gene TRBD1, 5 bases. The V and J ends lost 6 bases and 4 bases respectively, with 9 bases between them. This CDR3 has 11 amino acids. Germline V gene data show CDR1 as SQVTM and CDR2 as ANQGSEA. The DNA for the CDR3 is TGCAGCGTCGACGGGACCTATGGCTACACCTTC. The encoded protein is CSVDGTYGYTF.

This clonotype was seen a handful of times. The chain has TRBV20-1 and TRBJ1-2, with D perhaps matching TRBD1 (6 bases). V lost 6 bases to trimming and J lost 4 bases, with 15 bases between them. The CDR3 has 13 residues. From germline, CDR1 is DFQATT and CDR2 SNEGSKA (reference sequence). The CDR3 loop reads CSANRDLSYGYTF. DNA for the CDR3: TGCAGTGCCAACAGGGATCTGAGCTATGGCTACACCTTC.

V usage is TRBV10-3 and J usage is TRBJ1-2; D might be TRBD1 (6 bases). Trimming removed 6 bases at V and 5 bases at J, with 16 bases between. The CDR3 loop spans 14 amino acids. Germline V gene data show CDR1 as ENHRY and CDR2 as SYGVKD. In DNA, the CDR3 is TGTGCCATCAGATACCAAATGGGGGCTTATGGCTACACCTTC. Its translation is CAIRYQMGAYGYTF.

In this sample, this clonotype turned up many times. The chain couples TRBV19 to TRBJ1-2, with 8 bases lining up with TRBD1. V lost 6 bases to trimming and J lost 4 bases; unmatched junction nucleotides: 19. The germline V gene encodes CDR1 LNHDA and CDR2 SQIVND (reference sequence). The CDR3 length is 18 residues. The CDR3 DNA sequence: TGTGCCAGTAGAAACACAGGGGACAGGCCTTTCGGTGGCTATGGCTACACCTTC. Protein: CASRNTGDRPFGGYGYTF. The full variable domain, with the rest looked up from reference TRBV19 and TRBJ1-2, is DGGITQSPKYLFRKEGQNVTLSCEQNLNHDAMYWYRQDPGQGLRLIYYSQIVNDFQKGDIAEGYSVSREKKESFPLTVTSAQKNPTAFYLCASRNTGDRPFGGYGYTFGSGTRLTVV.

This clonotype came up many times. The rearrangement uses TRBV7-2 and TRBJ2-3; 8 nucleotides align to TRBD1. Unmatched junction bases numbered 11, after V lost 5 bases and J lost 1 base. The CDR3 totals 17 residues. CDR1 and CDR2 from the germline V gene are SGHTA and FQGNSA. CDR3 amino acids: CASSARPRGQGTDTQYF. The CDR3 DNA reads TGTGCCAGCAGCGCTAGACCCAGGGGGCAGGGCACAGATACGCAGTATTTT.

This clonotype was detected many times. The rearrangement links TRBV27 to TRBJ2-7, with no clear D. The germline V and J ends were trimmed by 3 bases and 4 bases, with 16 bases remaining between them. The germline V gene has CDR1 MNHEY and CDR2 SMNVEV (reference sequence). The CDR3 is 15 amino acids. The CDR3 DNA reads TGTGCCAGCAGTTTCAGCCCAATCCAAGAATACGAGCAGTACTTC. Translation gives CASSFSPIQEYEQYF.

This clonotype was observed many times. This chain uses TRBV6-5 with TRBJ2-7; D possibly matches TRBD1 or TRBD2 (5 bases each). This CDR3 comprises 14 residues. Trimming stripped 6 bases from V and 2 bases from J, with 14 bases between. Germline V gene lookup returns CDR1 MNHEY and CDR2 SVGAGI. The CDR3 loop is CASRRGRLAYEQYF. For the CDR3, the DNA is TGTGCCAGCAGAAGGGGACGGTTGGCCTACGAGCAGTACTTC.

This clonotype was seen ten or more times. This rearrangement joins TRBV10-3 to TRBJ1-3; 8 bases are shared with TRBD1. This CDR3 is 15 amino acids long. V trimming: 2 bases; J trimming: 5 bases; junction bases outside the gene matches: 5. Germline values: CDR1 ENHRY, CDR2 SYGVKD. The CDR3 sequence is CAISELTGARNTIYF. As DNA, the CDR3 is TGTGCCATCAGTGAGCTGACAGGGGCCCGAAACACCATATATTTT.

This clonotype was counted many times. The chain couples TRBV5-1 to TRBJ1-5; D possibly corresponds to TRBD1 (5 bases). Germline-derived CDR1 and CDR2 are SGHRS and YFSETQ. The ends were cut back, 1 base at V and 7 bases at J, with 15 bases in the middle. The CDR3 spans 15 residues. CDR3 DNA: TGCGCCAGCAGCTTGTGGGGCCCCGCGGAGCAGCCCCAGCATTTT. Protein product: CASSLWGPAEQPQHF.

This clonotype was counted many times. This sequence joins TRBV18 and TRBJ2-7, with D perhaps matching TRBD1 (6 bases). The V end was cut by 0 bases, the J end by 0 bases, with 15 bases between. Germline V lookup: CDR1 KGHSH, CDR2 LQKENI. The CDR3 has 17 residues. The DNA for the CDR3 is TGTGCCAGCTCACCACCGGACAGCCTCCGGGGCTCCTACGAGCAGTACTTC. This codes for CASSPPDSLRGSYEQYF.

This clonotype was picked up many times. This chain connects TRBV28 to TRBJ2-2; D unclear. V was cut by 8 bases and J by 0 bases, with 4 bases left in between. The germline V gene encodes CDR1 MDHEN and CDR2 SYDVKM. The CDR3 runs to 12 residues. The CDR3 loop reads CASGSNTGELFF. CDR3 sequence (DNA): TGTGCCAGCGGGTCGAACACCGGGGAGCTGTTTTTT. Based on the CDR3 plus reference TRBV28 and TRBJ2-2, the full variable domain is DVKVTQSSRYLVKRTGEKVFLECVQDMDHENMFWYRQDPGLGLRLIYFSYDVKMKEKGDIPEGYSVSREKKERFSLILESASTNQTSMYLCASGSNTGELFFGEGSRLTVL.

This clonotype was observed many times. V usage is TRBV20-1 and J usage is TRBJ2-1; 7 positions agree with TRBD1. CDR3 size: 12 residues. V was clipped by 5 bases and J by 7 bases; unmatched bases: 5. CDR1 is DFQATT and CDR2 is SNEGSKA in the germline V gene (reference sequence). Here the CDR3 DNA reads TGCAGTGCTCTAGACAGGGATAATGAGCAGTTCTTC. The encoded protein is CSALDRDNEQFF.

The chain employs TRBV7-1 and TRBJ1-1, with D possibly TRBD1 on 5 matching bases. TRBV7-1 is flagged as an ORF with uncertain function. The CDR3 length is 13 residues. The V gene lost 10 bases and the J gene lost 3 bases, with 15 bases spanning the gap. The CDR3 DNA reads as TGTGCCATGAGCTCTGGAGGGGACACTGAAGCTTTCTTT. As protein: CAMSSGGDTEAFF.

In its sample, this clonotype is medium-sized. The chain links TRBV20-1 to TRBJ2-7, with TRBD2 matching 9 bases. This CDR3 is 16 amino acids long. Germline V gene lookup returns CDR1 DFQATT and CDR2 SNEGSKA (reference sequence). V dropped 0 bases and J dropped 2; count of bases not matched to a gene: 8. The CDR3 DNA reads TGCAGTGCTAGAGATCGTTCAGGCGGGAGGGCCTACGAGCAGTACTTC. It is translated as CSARDRSGGRAYEQYF.

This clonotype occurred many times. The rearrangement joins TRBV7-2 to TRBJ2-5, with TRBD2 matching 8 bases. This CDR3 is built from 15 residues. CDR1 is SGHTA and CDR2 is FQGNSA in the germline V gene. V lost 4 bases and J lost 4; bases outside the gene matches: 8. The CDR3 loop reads CASSSSGTRGETQYF. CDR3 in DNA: TGTGCCAGCAGCTCATCCGGGACTAGGGGAGAGACCCAGTACTTC. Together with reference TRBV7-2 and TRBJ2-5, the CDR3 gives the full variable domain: GAGVSQSPSNKVTEKGKDVELRCDPISGHTALYWYRQSLGQGLEFLIYFQGNSAPDKSGLPSDRFSAERTGGSVSTLTIQRTQQEDSAVYLCASSSSGTRGETQYFGPGTRLLVL.

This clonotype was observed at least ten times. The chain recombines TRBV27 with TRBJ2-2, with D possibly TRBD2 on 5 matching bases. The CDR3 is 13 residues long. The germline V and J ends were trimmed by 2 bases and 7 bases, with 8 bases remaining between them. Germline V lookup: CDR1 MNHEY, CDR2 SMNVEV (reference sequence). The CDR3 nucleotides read TGTGCCAGCAGTTTACCCGGGAACGGGGAGCTGTTTTTT. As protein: CASSLPGNGELFF.

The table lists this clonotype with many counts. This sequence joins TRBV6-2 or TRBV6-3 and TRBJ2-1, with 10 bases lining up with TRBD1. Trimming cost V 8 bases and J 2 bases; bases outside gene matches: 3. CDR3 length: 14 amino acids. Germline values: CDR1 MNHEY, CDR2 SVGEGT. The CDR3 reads CASATGGPYNEQFF. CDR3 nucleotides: TGTGCCAGCGCGACAGGGGGCCCCTACAATGAGCAGTTCTTC.

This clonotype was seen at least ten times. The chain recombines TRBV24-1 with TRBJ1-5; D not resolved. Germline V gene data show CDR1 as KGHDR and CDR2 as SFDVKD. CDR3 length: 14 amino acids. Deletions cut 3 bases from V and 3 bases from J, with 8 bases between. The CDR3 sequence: CATSDGQFNQPQHF. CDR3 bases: TGTGCCACCAGTGATGGGCAGTTCAATCAGCCCCAGCATTTT.

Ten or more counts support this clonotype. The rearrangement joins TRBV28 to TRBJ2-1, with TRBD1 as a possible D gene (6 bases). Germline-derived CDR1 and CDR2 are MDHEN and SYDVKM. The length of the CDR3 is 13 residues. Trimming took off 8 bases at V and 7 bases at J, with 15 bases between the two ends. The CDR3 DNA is TGTGCCAGCGTTGTGCGGCAGGGGAATGAGCAGTTCTTC. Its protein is CASVVRQGNEQFF.

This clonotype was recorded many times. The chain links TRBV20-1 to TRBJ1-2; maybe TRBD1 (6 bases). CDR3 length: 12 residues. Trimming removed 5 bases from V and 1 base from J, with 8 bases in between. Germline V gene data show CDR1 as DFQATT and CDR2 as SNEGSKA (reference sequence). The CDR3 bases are TGCAGTGCTCGGGACAATAACTATGGCTACACCTTC. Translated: CSARDNNYGYTF.

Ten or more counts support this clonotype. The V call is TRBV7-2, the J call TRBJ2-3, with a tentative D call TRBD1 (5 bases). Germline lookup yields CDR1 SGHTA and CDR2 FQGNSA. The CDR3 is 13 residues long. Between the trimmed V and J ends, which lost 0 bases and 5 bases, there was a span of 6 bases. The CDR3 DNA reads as TGTGCCAGCAGCTTAGCGGGGCAAGATACGCAGTATTTT. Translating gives CASSLAGQDTQYF.

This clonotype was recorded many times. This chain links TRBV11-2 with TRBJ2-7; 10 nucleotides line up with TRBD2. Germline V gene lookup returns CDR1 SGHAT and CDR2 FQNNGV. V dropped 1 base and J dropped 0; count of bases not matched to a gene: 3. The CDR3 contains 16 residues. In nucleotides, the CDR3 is TGTGCCAGCAGCTTAGGTAGACTAGCGGGCTCCTACGAGCAGTACTTC. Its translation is CASSLGRLAGSYEQYF.